The 8 T cell receptor beta chains listed next were all sequenced from one sample in a study of T cells in Graves' hyperthyroidism and ophthalmopathy (dated by TCRdb to about 2019). Libraries were prepared through multiplex PCR. Reads for this sample came from an Illumina HiSeq 2000. Amplification of TCR beta CDR3 regions was carried out from RNA transcripts. The first round of RT-PCR for the TCR CDR3 was performed with the HTBI primer set and the Qiagen OneStep RT-PCR kit. Using fastp trimming at Q25 and MiXCR clonotype assembly, TCRdb reanalyzed the public sequencing data and kept in-frame beta chains. Duplicate CDR3 protein sequences are folded into a single record with the most common DNA and genes. The sample yields about 520,000 distinct CDR3 sequences; under 25% were counted once. Less than 30% of the sample lies in the top ten. The sequenced sample was blood. The receptors were gathered from a young man with Graves' hyperthyroidism.

This clonotype was seen many times. The chain has TRBV19 and TRBJ1-5; 8 positions match TRBD1. Trimming cost V 4 bases and J 3 bases; bases outside gene matches: 5. The CDR3 consists of 15 residues. The germline CDR1 and CDR2 sequences are LNHDA and SQIVND (reference sequence). The CDR3 DNA reads TGTGCCAGTAGTACCGGACAGGGATTCAATCAGCCCCAGCATTTT. This encodes CASSTGQGFNQPQHF.

This clonotype was observed a few times. This could be a read error, since a much larger clone is one nucleotide away. The genes are TRBV12-3 or TRBV12-4 and TRBJ1-5; 8 bases agree with TRBD1. This CDR3 comprises 14 residues. With V trimmed by 1 base and J by 6 bases, 2 bases remained unmatched. CDR3: CASSLGTGPQPQHF. The CDR3, as DNA: TGTGCCAGCAGTTTAGGGACAGGGCCTCAGCCCCAGCATTTT.

This clonotype was counted many times. The chain combines TRBV12-3 or TRBV12-4 with TRBJ2-6, with D unresolved. The CDR3 is made up of 16 amino acids. V dropped 0 bases and J dropped 2 bases, with 8 bases sitting between them. DNA for the CDR3: TGTGCCAGCAGTTTAGCGCTGGGGACTGGGGCCAACGTCCTGACTTTC. Translated: CASSLALGTGANVLTF.

This clonotype was detected ten times or more. The rearrangement uses TRBV24-1 and TRBJ1-5, with D unresolved. This CDR3 is built from 12 residues. Germline values: CDR1 KGHDR, CDR2 SFDVKD. Trimming pared 2 bases from V and 6 bases from J, leaving 4 bases between. CDR3 sequence (DNA): TGTGCCACCAGTGATTACGGTCAGCCCCAGCATTTT. Translation gives CATSDYGQPQHF.

The rearrangement joins TRBV11-1 to TRBJ1-1; no definite D call. The V end was cut by 5 bases, the J end by 1 base, with 20 bases between. This CDR3 comprises 17 residues. The V gene's germline CDR1 is SGHAT and CDR2 FQDESV (reference sequence). CDR3 coding DNA: TGTGCCAGCAGCCCACCTCACCTGAGGTCTACGAACACTGAAGCTTTCTTT. This sequence encodes CASSPPHLRSTNTEAFF.

In its sample, this clonotype was seen a few times. The chain links TRBV19 to TRBJ2-2, with D possibly TRBD2 on 6 matching bases. The germline V gene has CDR1 LNHDA and CDR2 SQIVND (reference sequence). The CDR3 runs to 17 residues. Trimming took off 2 bases at V and 1 base at J, with 14 bases between the two ends. In DNA form, the CDR3 reads TGTGCCAGTAGTATACCGATAGGGACTTTGAACACCGGGGAGCTGTTTTTT. Amino acid sequence: CASSIPIGTLNTGELFF.

This clonotype was counted many times. The V call is TRBV27, the J call TRBJ1-1, with a weak D call TRBD1 (5 bases). V lost 4 bases and J 5 bases, leaving 14 bases between the germline ends. CDR1 is MNHEY, CDR2 SMNVEV, per germline (reference sequence). The CDR3 has 14 amino acids. DNA of the CDR3: TGTGCCAGCAGTTCCCCGGGACGAGGGACTGAAGCTTTCTTT. This encodes CASSSPGRGTEAFF.

V usage is TRBV12-3 or TRBV12-4 and J usage is TRBJ1-1; no reliable D call. The V gene lost 5 bases and the J gene lost 1 base, with 11 bases spanning the gap. The CDR3 is 14 amino acids. CDR3 loop: CASSTRPANTEAFF. The CDR3 DNA follows: TGTGCCAGCAGTACCCGCCCGGCGAACACTGAAGCTTTCTTT.